These 10 T cell receptor beta chains originate from one sample sequenced in a study of human T cells and chemical hapten exposure. TCRdb re-analysed the RACE reads in MiXCR, keeping a single row per CDR3 protein. This table holds under 95,000 distinct CDR3 sequences, about 8.8% found once. Time point denoted: healthy volunteer bleed at 2 weeks. Unfractionated whole blood was the source from which total RNA was extracted. The sample consisted of whole blood. The receptors come from a female donor in good health. Some clones in this sample may be carry-over from other donors' samples.

This clonotype occurred a few times. This rearrangement joins TRBV6-5 to TRBJ1-1; D is possibly TRBD1 (5 bases). The CDR3 runs 13 residues. The germline gives CDR1 MNHEY, CDR2 SVGAGI. V lost 5 bases and J 7 bases, leaving 14 bases between the germline ends. CDR3 bases: TGTGCCAGCAGTCTCCTTACAGGATTTGAAGCTTTCTTT. This translates into CASSLLTGFEAFF.

The table lists this clonotype with many counts. The chain carries TRBV4-2 and TRBJ2-7; unclear D gene. This CDR3 region has 17 residues. Per the germline V gene, CDR1 is LGHNA and CDR2 is YNFKEQ. With 1 base removed from V and 1 base from J, the gap between germline ends came to 17 bases. The CDR3 DNA reads TGTGCCAGCAGCCAAGGAACCCCCCGGGCCCCGTCCTACGAGCAGTACTTC. It is translated as CASSQGTPRAPSYEQYF.

This clonotype was observed at least ten times. The chain is built from TRBV27 and TRBJ2-3; no reliable D call. The CDR3 sequence is 14 residues long. Trimming removed 4 bases from V and 2 bases from J, with 10 bases in between. Germline V gene data show CDR1 as MNHEY and CDR2 as SMNVEV (reference sequence). DNA of the CDR3: TGTGCCAGCAGTTCGCCAGATCTCACAGATACGCAGTATTTT. It yields the protein CASSSPDLTDTQYF.

This clonotype was counted between two and nine times. J is TRBJ2-7 and V is TRBV3-1, with 10 positions matching TRBD2. The CDR3 is 14 amino acids. V shed 6 bases, J shed 3 bases, and the junction held 5 bases outside the gene matches. Germline lookup yields CDR1 LGHDT and CDR2 YNNKEL (reference sequence). In DNA, the CDR3 is TGTGCCAGCAGATCTAGCGGGAGTCGCTACGAGCAGTACTTC. This encodes CASRSSGSRYEQYF.

This clonotype appeared many times. V and J are TRBV5-1 and TRBJ2-2; D is perhaps TRBD2 (6 bases). The CDR3 length is 14 residues. V was trimmed by 3 bases and J by 7 bases, leaving 13 bases between them. The germline gives CDR1 SGHRS, CDR2 YFSETQ. Here the CDR3 reads CASSWREQDGELFF. CDR3 in DNA: TGCGCCAGCAGCTGGAGGGAGCAGGACGGGGAGCTGTTTTTT.

This sequence joins TRBV29-1 and TRBJ2-7; D may match TRBD1 or TRBD2 (5 bases each). The CDR3 covers 13 residues. CDR1 is SQVTM, CDR2 ANQGSEA, per germline. Trimming shortened V by 5 bases and J by 2 bases, and 13 bases separated the two germline ends. The CDR3 sequence is CSVTRDGPYEQYF. CDR3 coding DNA: TGCAGCGTTACCCGGGACGGACCCTACGAGCAGTACTTC.

This sequence joins TRBV7-6 and TRBJ2-1; TRBD2 matches 8 bases. The CDR3 sequence is 15 residues long. Per the germline V gene, CDR1 is SGHVS and CDR2 is FNYEAQ. V dropped 4 bases and J dropped 6; count of bases not matched to a gene: 8. The DNA for the CDR3 is TGTGCCAGCAGCTCGAGCGGGAGAGGGAGCAATGAGCAGTTCTTC. Translating gives CASSSSGRGSNEQFF.

This clonotype showed up just a few times. CDR3 sequence reads: CASSVDRRQFF. CDR3 DNA sequence: TGTGCCAGCAGTGTGGACAGAAGGCAGTTCTTC. This rearrangement joins TRBV2 to TRBJ2-1; tentatively, D is TRBD1 (6 bases). The CDR3 spans 11 residues. Trimming pared 4 bases from V and 12 bases from J, leaving 10 bases between. Per the germline V gene, CDR1 is SNHLY and CDR2 is FYNNEI.

The J gene is TRBJ2-2, the V gene TRBV6-2 or TRBV6-3; TRBD1 might be the D (5 bases). Trimming left V 5 bases short and J 3 bases short, with 7 bases between. Germline V CDR1 and CDR2: MNHEY, SVGEGT. The CDR3 has 13 residues. Here the CDR3 reads CASSPTDTGELFF. The CDR3 bases are TGTGCCAGCAGTCCGACAGACACCGGGGAGCTGTTTTTT.

In this sample, this clonotype turned up a few times. The chain links TRBV7-2 to TRBJ2-7; 8 nucleotides align to TRBD2. The V gene's germline CDR1 is SGHTA and CDR2 FQGNSA. The junction had 6 bases not matched to a gene; V was cut back by 5 bases and J by 6 bases. The CDR3 contains 13 residues. CDR3 region: CASSVGLAGEQYF. CDR3 nucleotides: TGTGCCAGCAGCGTCGGTCTAGCGGGCGAGCAGTACTTC. Full variable domain (outside the CDR3, taken from reference TRBV7-2 and TRBJ2-7): GAGVSQSPSNKVTEKGKDVELRCDPISGHTALYWYRQSLGQGLEFLIYFQGNSAPDKSGLPSDRFSAERTGGSVSTLTIQRTQQEDSAVYLCASSVGLAGEQYFGPGTRLTVT.